A single sample is the source of the 27 T cell receptor beta chains below, sequenced in a study of cytomegalovirus exposure and HLA in healthy donors. Only in-frame clones appear in the TCRdb table, and some are missing; sequencing was by immunoSEQ multiplex PCR. The table lists about 200,000 clones, roughly 88% of them singletons, with about 3% in the top ten. Sequences were obtained from PBMCs. Source of these receptors: a woman aged 18-29 years in good health and CMV-seronegative.

A single count supports this clone. The rearrangement links TRBV27 to TRBJ2-7, with TRBD1 as a possible D gene (6 bases). Trimming stripped 6 bases from V and 5 bases from J, with 17 bases between. CDR1 and CDR2 from the germline V gene are MNHEY and SMNVEV (reference sequence). This CDR3 is built from 14 residues. DNA of the CDR3: TGTGCCAGCAGCTTGCAGGGGCAAGGAAACGAGCAGTACTTC. Translated: CASSLQGQGNEQYF.

V usage is TRBV20-1 and J usage is TRBJ1-2; D perhaps matches TRBD1 (5 bases). The CDR3 is made up of 11 amino acids. Germline values: CDR1 DFQATT, CDR2 SNEGSKA (reference sequence). With 3 bases removed from V and 8 bases from J, the gap between germline ends came to 10 bases. The CDR3, as DNA: TGCAGTGCTAGGGGGGGTAGAGGCTACACCTTC. This gives the protein CSARGGRGYTF.

This chain joins TRBV19 and TRBJ2-1; 11 bases line up with TRBD2. The CDR3 is 16 residues long. Germline V gives CDR1 LNHDA, CDR2 SQIVND (reference sequence). J lost 7 bases, V lost 3 bases, and 8 bases had no gene match. In nucleotides, the CDR3 is TGTGCCAGTAGTATGCCCCCAACTAGCGGGAGAAATGAGCAGTTCTTC. Its protein product is CASSMPPTSGRNEQFF.

This clone was detected once. V is TRBV4-2 and J is TRBJ2-1; 14 bases align to TRBD2. The CDR3 is made up of 17 amino acids. With 0 bases clipped from V and 5 bases from J, the junction kept 3 bases outside the gene matches. CDR1 is LGHNA, CDR2 YNFKEQ, per germline. CDR3 nucleotide sequence: TGTGCCAGCAGCCAAGAGGGACTAGCGGGAGTAAACAATGAGCAGTTCTTC. This codes for CASSQEGLAGVNNEQFF.

The genes are TRBV5-1 and TRBJ1-2; 9 nucleotides agree with TRBD1. Per germline, CDR1 SGHRS and CDR2 YFSETQ. The CDR3 runs to 14 residues. Trimming took 3 bases from V and 7 from J; bases not matched to a gene: 7. The CDR3 loop reads CASSSTGGRSGYTF. As DNA, the CDR3 is TGCGCCAGCAGCTCCACAGGGGGCAGGAGTGGCTACACCTTC.

The chain is built from TRBV27 and TRBJ2-7; D is possibly TRBD2 (5 bases). CDR1 and CDR2 (germline): MNHEY, SMNVEV (reference sequence). V shed 4 bases and J shed 0 bases, with 7 bases lying between them. The CDR3 runs 13 residues. CDR3 sequence (DNA): TGTGCCAGCAGTTCCAGCGGCTCCTACGAGCAGTACTTC. Encoded protein: CASSSSGSYEQYF.

This clone was counted a single time. The genes are TRBV9 and TRBJ1-2, with 8 bases lining up with TRBD1. The CDR3 extends over 15 amino acids. The V gene's germline CDR1 is SGDLS and CDR2 YYNGEE. The V segment lost 3 bases and the J segment 6 bases; nucleotides outside the gene matches: 10. The CDR3 here is CASSENRGIRDGYTF. In nucleotides, the CDR3 is TGTGCCAGCAGCGAAAACAGGGGGATTAGAGATGGCTACACCTTC.

The V gene is TRBV29-1, the J gene TRBJ2-1; TRBD2 matches 7 bases. Losses at the gene ends were 7 bases for V and 6 bases for J; bases not matched to a gene: 15. CDR3 length equals 15 residues. The germline V gene has CDR1 SQVTM and CDR2 ANQGSEA. CDR3 amino acids: CSALGGTNPSNEQFF. DNA for the CDR3: TGCAGCGCCCTTGGGGGGACTAATCCCTCCAATGAGCAGTTCTTC.

This clone has only one observation. CDR3 coding DNA: TGCGCCAGCAGCCAAGATAGCGGGATCGGGTTTGTTGAGCAGTTCTTC. This gives the protein CASSQDSGIGFVEQFF. V and J are TRBV4-1 and TRBJ2-1; 8 bases are a match to TRBD2. Per the germline V gene, CDR1 is MGHRA and CDR2 is YSYEKL. The junction had 10 bases not matched to a gene; V was cut back by 0 bases and J by 9 bases. The CDR3 extends over 16 amino acids.

The gene calls are TRBV4-2 and TRBJ1-2; no clear D. Trimming stripped 1 base from V and 8 bases from J, with 14 bases between. Germline-derived CDR1 and CDR2 are LGHNA and YNFKEQ. CDR3 length: 14 residues. The CDR3 sequence is CASSQADSLSGYTF. DNA of the CDR3: TGTGCCAGCAGCCAAGCGGACTCTCTAAGCGGCTACACCTTC.

The chain has TRBV5-5 and TRBJ2-7, with 10 bases lining up with TRBD2. J lost 1 base, V lost 4 bases, and 5 bases had no gene match. The CDR3 contains 15 residues. The V gene's germline CDR1 is SGHKS and CDR2 YYEKEE (reference sequence). For the CDR3, the DNA is TGTGCCAGCAGCACGACTAGCGGGCCATCCTACGAGCAGTACTTC. Protein sequence: CASSTTSGPSYEQYF.

V usage is TRBV28 and J usage is TRBJ2-3, with a possible D match to TRBD2 (5 bases). V gave up 5 bases and J gave up 2 bases, with 8 bases separating them. Per the germline V gene, CDR1 is MDHEN and CDR2 is SYDVKM. This CDR3 has 13 residues. CDR3 residues: CASSAGDTDTQYF. The CDR3, as DNA: TGTGCCAGCAGTGCCGGGGACACAGATACGCAGTATTTT.

The chain is built from TRBV7-8 and TRBJ1-5, with 7 bases that match TRBD1. CDR3 length equals 14 residues. Germline trimming cut 4 bases from V and 7 bases from J; bases unmatched to any gene: 7. Germline V gene sequence: CDR1 SGHVS, CDR2 FQNEAQ. The CDR3 sequence: CASSSSQGSQPQHF. CDR3 in DNA: TGTGCCAGCAGCTCTTCACAGGGGTCCCAGCCCCAGCATTTT.

This rearrangement joins TRBV2 to TRBJ2-2, with a weak D call TRBD2 (6 bases). The V end was cut by 10 bases, the J end by 0 bases, with 12 bases between. This CDR3 contains 14 residues. CDR1 SNHLY and CDR2 FYNNEI come from the germline V gene. In DNA, the CDR3 is TGTGCCACCAGACCGGGGGCGAACACCGGGGAGCTGTTTTTT. As protein: CATRPGANTGELFF.

A word on this clone: Germline and junction disagree at one end, which may indicate a read error. The chain combines TRBV6-6 with TRBJ1-1, with TRBD1 as a possible D gene (6 bases). Germline-derived CDR1 and CDR2 are MNHNY and SVGAGI (reference sequence). The length of the CDR3 is 12 residues. CDR3 residues: CASSHRDTKAFF. Here the CDR3 DNA reads TGTGCCAGCAGTCACAGGGACACTAAAGCTTTCTTT.

This sequence joins TRBV7-6 and TRBJ2-7; 7 bases line up with TRBD2. The trim removed 1 base at V and 2 bases at J, leaving 5 bases unmatched. The germline V gene encodes CDR1 SGHVS and CDR2 FNYEAQ. This CDR3 has 15 residues. In nucleotides, the CDR3 is TGTGCCAGCAGCTTAGGGCGGGAGCCCGCCTACGAGCAGTACTTC. Translated: CASSLGREPAYEQYF. The full variable domain, its missing parts supplied by reference TRBV7-6 and TRBJ2-7, is GAGVSQSPRYKVTKRGQDVALRCDPISGHVSLYWYRQALGQGPEFLTYFNYEAQQDKSGLPNDRFSAERPEGSISTLTIQRTEQRDSAMYRCASSLGREPAYEQYFGPGTRLTVT.

The chain links TRBV11-2 to TRBJ2-1, with 8 positions matching TRBD1. The germline CDR1 and CDR2 sequences are SGHAT and FQNNGV. V dropped 0 bases and J dropped 7; count of bases not matched to a gene: 5. CDR3 length: 15 amino acids. CDR3 in amino acids: CASSLEAGGWNEQFF. The CDR3, as DNA: TGTGCCAGCAGCTTAGAAGCAGGGGGCTGGAATGAGCAGTTCTTC.

V is TRBV7-9 and J is TRBJ2-3, with D possibly being TRBD2 (6 bases). The CDR3 has 15 residues. Looked up from germline, CDR1 is SEHNR and CDR2 is FQNEAQ (reference sequence). The ends were cut back, 1 base at V and 2 bases at J, with 10 bases in the middle. The CDR3 sequence is CASSLVGGATDTQYF. Written as DNA, the CDR3 is TGTGCCAGCAGCTTAGTGGGGGGAGCCACAGATACGCAGTATTTT.

This clone was detected only a few times. The genes are TRBV6-6 and TRBJ2-7; 11 nucleotides line up with TRBD2. V lost 6 bases to trimming and J lost 0 bases; unmatched junction nucleotides: 7. This CDR3 is 16 amino acids long. CDR1 is MNHNY, CDR2 SVGAGI, per germline (reference sequence). The DNA of the CDR3 is TGTGCCAGCAGGCCTCCTACTAGCGGGAGCTCCTACGAGCAGTACTTC. Protein: CASRPPTSGSSYEQYF.

This clone was observed a handful of times. The V and J genes are TRBV9 and TRBJ1-2; D is unresolved. The CDR3 extends over 12 amino acids. Trimming removed 4 bases from V and 7 bases from J, with 11 bases in between. CDR1 is SGDLS, CDR2 YYNGEE, per germline. The CDR3 DNA reads TGTGCCAGCAGCCCCCGACGCGGTGGCTACACCTTC. Its translation: CASSPRRGGYTF. Based on the CDR3 plus reference TRBV9 and TRBJ1-2, the full variable domain is DSGVTQTPKHLITATGQRVTLRCSPRSGDLSVYWYQQSLDQGLQFLIQYYNGEERAKGNILERFSAQQFPDLHSELNLSSLELGDSALYFCASSPRRGGYTFGSGTRLTVV.

The chain couples TRBV5-1 to TRBJ2-1, with TRBD2 identical over 9 bases. Germline lookup yields CDR1 SGHRS and CDR2 YFSETQ. The CDR3 spans 14 residues. Trimming removed 3 bases from V and 9 bases from J; junction bases left unmatched: 7. Written as DNA, the CDR3 is TGCGCCAGCAGCTGGGGGACTAGCCCACGTGAGCAGTTCTTC. This translates into CASSWGTSPREQFF.

This chain joins TRBV6-1 and TRBJ1-1, with TRBD1 matching 8 bases. V lost 2 bases to trimming and J lost 10 bases; unmatched junction nucleotides: 6. CDR3 length equals 13 residues. CDR1 and CDR2 (germline): MNHNS, SASEGT. The DNA of the CDR3 is TGTGCCAGCAGTGAAAGCAGGGGGCTCGGAGCTTTCTTT. It specifies CASSESRGLGAFF.

The genes are TRBV5-5 and TRBJ2-3; possibly TRBD1 for D (6 bases). This CDR3 comprises 16 residues. V lost 4 bases, J lost 1 base, and 16 bases lay in between. Germline CDR1 is SGHKS and CDR2 is YYEKEE (reference sequence). CDR3 loop: CASSTPGGLGTDTQYF. The CDR3 DNA is TGTGCCAGCAGCACCCCTGGGGGCCTTGGCACAGATACGCAGTATTTT.

This clone was seen only once. The chain has TRBV4-2 and TRBJ2-7; weak D call: TRBD1 (6 bases). The CDR3 covers 14 residues. Trimming cost V 3 bases and J 3 bases, with 12 bases left between them. Germline lookup yields CDR1 LGHNA and CDR2 YNFKEQ. For the CDR3, the DNA is TGTGCCAGCAGCCAGGGTACAGGGTTCTACGAGCAGTACTTC. Encoded protein: CASSQGTGFYEQYF.

V is TRBV11-2 and J is TRBJ1-4; D is uncertain. The CDR3 loop spans 15 amino acids. The V gene's germline CDR1 is SGHAT and CDR2 FQNNGV. V dropped 1 base and J dropped 2 bases, with 8 bases sitting between them. CDR3 loop: CASSLASGTNEKLFF. CDR3 sequence (DNA): TGTGCCAGCAGCTTAGCTAGTGGGACTAATGAAAAACTGTTTTTT.

The chain recombines TRBV5-1 with TRBJ2-3; 8 bases are a match to TRBD1. The trim removed 0 bases at V and 2 bases at J, leaving 5 bases unmatched. This CDR3 has 16 residues. Germline V gives CDR1 SGHRS, CDR2 YFSETQ. CDR3 amino acids: CASSLDNRGVTDTQYF. In nucleotides, the CDR3 is TGCGCCAGCAGCTTGGACAACAGGGGGGTCACAGATACGCAGTATTTT.

This clone was recorded only once. The V gene is TRBV5-1, the J gene TRBJ2-2; D is ambiguous. The CDR3 is 15 residues long. V gave up 0 bases and J gave up 0 bases, with 6 bases separating them. CDR1 SGHRS and CDR2 YFSETQ come from the germline V gene. The CDR3 DNA reads TGCGCCAGCAGCTTGGCGCAGGCGAACACCGGGGAGCTGTTTTTT. It codes for CASSLAQANTGELFF.